This TCR beta chain comes out of a study of blood T cell repertoires in COVID-19. Study at large: COVID-19 samples, acute and convalescent, were from the United States, Italy and Spain. Sources were T cells, B-cell-depleted T cells, or PBMCs; the material itself was cDNA or gDNA.

As processed by the authors: The authors estimated nucleated cell counts from reference gene primer amplification. Assay: immunoSEQ multiplex PCR; the TCRdb copy retains only in-frame clones and omits some. V and J calls and clone size follow that table, whereas D and trimming were derived from the DNA. The sample records tens of thousands of clones, roughly 88% being singletons. Sequences were obtained from peripheral blood. The sequence derives from a human donor in a cohort sampled during active COVID-19.

The CDR3 bases are TGTGCCAGCAGCTTGGGGCAGGGGCTTTTCTATGGCTACACCTTC. Encoded protein: CASSLGQGLFYGYTF. The J gene is TRBJ1-2, the V gene TRBV5-6; the D gene is possibly TRBD1 (6 bases). The V end was cut by 0 bases, the J end by 4 bases, with 13 bases between. This CDR3 region has 15 residues. CDR1 and CDR2 from the germline V gene are SGHDT and YYEEEE.